The present TCR beta chain was sequenced within a study of neurological immune-mediated disorders. The CDR3 has 14 residues. The V gene's germline CDR1 is SGHDT and CDR2 YYEEEE. After removal of 1 base from V and 10 bases from J, the junction contained 6 bases not matched to a gene. Synthesis of cDNA was performed by 5'RACE using 10-nucleotide random UMIs. TCRdb re-derived calls from the 5' RACE reads in MiXCR, one entry per CDR3 protein. This sample carries 55,000 to 60,000 distinct CDR3 sequences, roughly 3.5% of them seen once, and the ten largest clones take around 3.1%. The sequence was collected from a woman aged 25 to 39 with multiple sclerosis. The gene calls are TRBV5-6 and TRBJ2-1; the match to TRBD2 covers 9 bases. Sequenced material: PBMCs. The CDR3 here is CASSLPSGMYEQFF. CDR3 coding DNA: TGTGCCAGCAGCTTGCCTAGCGGGATGTACGAGCAGTTCTTC.